This T cell receptor beta chain derives from a study of blood T cells in healthy people across ages. Study outcomes and limitations: From one million sequenced T cells, diversity estimates were lower bounds.

From germline, CDR1 is SGHNT and CDR2 YENEEA. The CDR3 runs to 14 residues. The V end was cut by 3 bases, the J end by 2 bases, with 10 bases between. About this clonotype itself: Its matching antigen is unknown.

Ranging in age from about 6 to 100, the donors were healthy Caucasian individuals from Russia. Next came a second PCR, run for about 7 to 12 cycles, which used a sample-barcoded 5' primer along with a J-beta primer mix. TCRdb used MiXCR to reprocess the 5' RACE reads, holding one entry per CDR3 protein. The repertoire holds 660,000 or so distinct CDR3 sequences, with approximately 59% as singletons. This rearrangement joins TRBV11-3 to TRBJ1-1; TRBD1 is a possible D gene (5 bases). This sequence was found in a man in his sixties in good health. Sample: blood. The CDR3 bases are TGTGCCAGCAGCTTTTCCGGGGCCAACACTGAAGCTTTCTTT. Its translation is CASSFSGANTEAFF.